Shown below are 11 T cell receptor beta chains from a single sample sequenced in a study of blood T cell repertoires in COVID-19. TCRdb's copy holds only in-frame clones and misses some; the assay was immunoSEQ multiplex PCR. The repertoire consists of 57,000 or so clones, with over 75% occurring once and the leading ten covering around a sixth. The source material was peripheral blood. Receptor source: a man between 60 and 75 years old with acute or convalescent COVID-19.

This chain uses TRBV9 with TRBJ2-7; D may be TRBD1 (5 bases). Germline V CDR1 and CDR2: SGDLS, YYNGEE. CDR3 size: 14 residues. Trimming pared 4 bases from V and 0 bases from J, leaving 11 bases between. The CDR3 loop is CASSTGRASYEQYF. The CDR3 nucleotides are TGTGCCAGCAGCACCGGCAGGGCCTCCTACGAGCAGTACTTC.

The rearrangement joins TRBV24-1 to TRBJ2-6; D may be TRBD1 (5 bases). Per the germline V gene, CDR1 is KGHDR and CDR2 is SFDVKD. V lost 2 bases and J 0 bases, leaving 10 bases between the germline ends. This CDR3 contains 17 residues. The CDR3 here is CATSDSARVSGANVLTF. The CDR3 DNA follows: TGTGCCACCAGTGATTCCGCCAGGGTCTCTGGGGCCAACGTCCTGACTTTC.

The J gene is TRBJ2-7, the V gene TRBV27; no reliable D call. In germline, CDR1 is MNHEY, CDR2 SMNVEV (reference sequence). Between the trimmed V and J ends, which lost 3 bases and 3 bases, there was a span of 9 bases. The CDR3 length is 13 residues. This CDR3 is CASSFALDYEQYF. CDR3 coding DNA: TGTGCCAGCAGTTTTGCGCTAGACTACGAGCAGTACTTC.

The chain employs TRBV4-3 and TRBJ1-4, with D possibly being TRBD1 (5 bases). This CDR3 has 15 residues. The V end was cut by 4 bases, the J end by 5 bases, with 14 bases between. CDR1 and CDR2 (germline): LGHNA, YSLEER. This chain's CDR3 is CASSLSLTVNEKLFF. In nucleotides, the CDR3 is TGCGCCAGCAGCCTTTCGTTGACAGTGAATGAAAAACTGTTTTTT.

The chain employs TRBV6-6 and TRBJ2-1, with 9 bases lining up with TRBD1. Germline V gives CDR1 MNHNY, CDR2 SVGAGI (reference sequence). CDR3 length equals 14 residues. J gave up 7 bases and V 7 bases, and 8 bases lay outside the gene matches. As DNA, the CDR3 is TGTGCCAGCAAACGGGACAGGGTCTCTAATGAGCAGTTCTTC. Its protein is CASKRDRVSNEQFF.

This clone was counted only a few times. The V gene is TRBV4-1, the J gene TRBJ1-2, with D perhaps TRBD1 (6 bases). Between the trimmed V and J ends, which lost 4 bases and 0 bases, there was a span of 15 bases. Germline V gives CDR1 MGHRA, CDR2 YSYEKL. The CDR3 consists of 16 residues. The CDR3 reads CASSPRDTATNYGYTF. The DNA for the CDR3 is TGCGCCAGCAGCCCCAGGGACACAGCCACTAACTATGGCTACACCTTC.

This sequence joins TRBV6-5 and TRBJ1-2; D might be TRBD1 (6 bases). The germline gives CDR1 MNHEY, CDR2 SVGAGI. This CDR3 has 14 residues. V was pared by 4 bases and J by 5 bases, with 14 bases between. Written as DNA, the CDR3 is TGTGCCAGCAGTTCTAGGACAGTTAGTTATGGCTACACCTTC. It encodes CASSSRTVSYGYTF.

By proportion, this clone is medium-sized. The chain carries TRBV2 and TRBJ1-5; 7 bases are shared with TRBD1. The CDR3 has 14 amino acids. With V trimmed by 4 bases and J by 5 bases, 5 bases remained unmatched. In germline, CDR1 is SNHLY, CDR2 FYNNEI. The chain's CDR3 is CASSGRQGYQPQHF. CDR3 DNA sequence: TGTGCCAGCAGTGGAAGACAGGGCTATCAGCCCCAGCATTTT.

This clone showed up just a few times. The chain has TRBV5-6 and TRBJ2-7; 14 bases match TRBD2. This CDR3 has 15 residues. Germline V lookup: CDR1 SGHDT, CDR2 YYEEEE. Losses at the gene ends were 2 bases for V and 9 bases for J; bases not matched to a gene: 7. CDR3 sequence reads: CASSFPGTSGRGQYF. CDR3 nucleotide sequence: TGTGCCAGCAGCTTCCCAGGGACTAGCGGGAGAGGGCAGTACTTC.

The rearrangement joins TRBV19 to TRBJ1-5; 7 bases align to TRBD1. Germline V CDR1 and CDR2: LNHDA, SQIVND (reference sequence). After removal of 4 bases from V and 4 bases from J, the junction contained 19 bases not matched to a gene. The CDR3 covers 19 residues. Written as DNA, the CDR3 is TGTGCCAGTAGTAAAGGTGGATTTAGTGGGCAGGGGGTAAATCAGCCCCAGCATTTT. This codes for CASSKGGFSGQGVNQPQHF.

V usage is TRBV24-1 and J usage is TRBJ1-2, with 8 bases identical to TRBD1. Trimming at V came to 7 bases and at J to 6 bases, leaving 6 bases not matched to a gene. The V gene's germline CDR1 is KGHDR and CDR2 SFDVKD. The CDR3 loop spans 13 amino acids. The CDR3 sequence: CATRDRVGNGYTF. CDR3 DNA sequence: TGTGCCACCAGGGACAGGGTCGGGAATGGCTACACCTTC.